The next 29 T cell receptor beta chains were all read from a single sample in a study of cytomegalovirus exposure and HLA in healthy donors. 60 Vbeta and 13 Jbeta primers were used in PCR. TCRdb's copy holds only in-frame clones and misses some; the assay was immunoSEQ multiplex PCR. The sample has roughly 130,000 clones; less than 85% are singletons. The sequenced sample was PBMCs. These receptors were taken from a male donor in good health and CMV-seronegative.

The chain recombines TRBV5-6 with TRBJ1-1; D is undetermined. Germline CDR1 SGHDT, CDR2 YYEEEE. V gave up 3 bases and J gave up 4 bases, with 19 bases separating them. This CDR3 is 16 amino acids long. CDR3 sequence: CASSSQGRGIITEAFF. Here the CDR3 DNA reads TGTGCCAGCAGCTCCCAAGGCCGGGGAATTATCACTGAAGCTTTCTTT.

This sequence joins TRBV27 and TRBJ1-6; tentatively, D is TRBD1 (5 bases). Germline CDR1 and CDR2: MNHEY and SMNVEV (reference sequence). This CDR3 comprises 14 residues. Trimming pared 1 base from V and 7 bases from J, leaving 8 bases between. The CDR3 DNA follows: TGTGCCAGCAGTTTATGGAAGGGGAATTCACCCCTCCACTTT. Translation: CASSLWKGNSPLHF.

This clone was recorded only once. This rearrangement joins TRBV10-3 to TRBJ2-7; D might be TRBD2 (5 bases). The germline V gene encodes CDR1 ENHRY and CDR2 SYGVKD. Trimming removed 8 bases at V and 2 bases at J, with 7 bases between. The CDR3 is 11 amino acids. The CDR3 loop reads CAIGSTYEQYF. The CDR3 coding sequence is TGTGCCATCGGGAGCACCTACGAGCAGTACTTC.

The rearrangement uses TRBV7-9 and TRBJ2-7; TRBD2 aligns across 10 bases. Germline V lookup: CDR1 SEHNR, CDR2 FQNEAQ (reference sequence). The CDR3 totals 16 residues. Losses at the gene ends were 9 bases for V and 0 bases for J; bases not matched to a gene: 11. The CDR3 DNA is TGTGCCAGTGGGGCTAGCGGGAGAGTGGGCTCCTACGAGCAGTACTTC. The encoded protein is CASGASGRVGSYEQYF.

The count of this clone is one. This sequence joins TRBV12-5 and TRBJ2-5, with D perhaps matching TRBD2 (7 bases). CDR1 and CDR2 (germline): LGHNT, FRNRAP. Between the trimmed V and J ends, which lost 6 bases and 1 base, there was a span of 15 bases. This CDR3 is built from 15 residues. CDR3 amino acids: CASGKGEGFQETQYF. The CDR3 DNA is TGTGCTAGTGGGAAGGGGGAGGGCTTCCAAGAGACCCAGTACTTC. The complete variable domain, with remaining parts taken from reference TRBV12-5 and TRBJ2-5, reads DARVTQTPRHKVTEMGQEVTMRCQPILGHNTVFWYRQTMMQGLELLAYFRNRAPLDDSGMPKDRFSAEMPDATLATLKIQPSEPRDSAVYFCASGKGEGFQETQYFGPGTRLLVL.

The chain is built from TRBV6-5 and TRBJ1-1; D unclear. Germline CDR1 is MNHEY and CDR2 is SVGAGI. This CDR3 is 15 amino acids long. V shed 8 bases and J shed 5 bases, with 21 bases lying between them. CDR3 sequence: CASGKAAGDGTEAFF. CDR3 coding DNA: TGTGCCAGCGGAAAGGCGGCGGGCGATGGGACTGAAGCTTTCTTT.

This rearrangement joins TRBV18 to TRBJ2-7; D is perhaps TRBD1 (9 bases). CDR3 length: 16 residues. Trimming removed 4 bases at V and 5 bases at J, with 21 bases between. Germline CDR1 KGHSH, CDR2 LQKENI. The CDR3 sequence is CASSLKRGTGSHEQYF. CDR3 DNA sequence: TGTGCCAGCTCACTAAAGCGGGGGACAGGGTCGCACGAGCAGTACTTC.

CDR3 protein: CASSDRDRGTDEQFF. Here the CDR3 DNA reads TGTGCCAGCAGTGACCGGGACAGGGGGACGGATGAGCAGTTCTTC. This chain links TRBV2 with TRBJ2-1, with 11 positions matching TRBD1. Germline V lookup: CDR1 SNHLY, CDR2 FYNNEI. The J segment lost 8 bases and the V segment lost 3 bases, leaving 6 bases of the junction unmatched. This CDR3 contains 15 residues. Drawing the rest from reference TRBV2 and TRBJ2-1, the complete variable domain is EPEVTQTPSHQVTQMGQEVILRCVPISNHLYFYWYRQILGQKVEFLVSFYNNEISEKSEIFDDQFSVERPDGSNFTLKIRSTKLEDSAMYFCASSDRDRGTDEQFFGPGTRLTVL.

This clone was found once. For the CDR3, the DNA is TGTGCCAGCAGCAGAGGGGAGCGGGGGACGAACACCGGGGAGCTGTTTTTT. Its translation is CASSRGERGTNTGELFF. The chain is built from TRBV6-4 and TRBJ2-2; TRBD2 aligns across 8 bases. The length of the CDR3 is 17 residues. J was trimmed by 0 bases and V by 6 bases; bases with no gene match: 9. Germline V CDR1 and CDR2: MRHNA, SNTAGT.

The chain uses TRBV9 and TRBJ2-1; the match to TRBD2 covers 11 bases. Trimming cost V 4 bases and J 6 bases; bases outside gene matches: 9. The CDR3 runs to 16 residues. Germline-derived CDR1 and CDR2 are SGDLS and YYNGEE. The CDR3 coding sequence is TGTGCCAGCAGCCGTTCCACTAGCGGGAGAACCAATGAGCAGTTCTTC. Its translation: CASSRSTSGRTNEQFF. The full variable domain, with the rest looked up from reference TRBV9 and TRBJ2-1, is DSGVTQTPKHLITATGQRVTLRCSPRSGDLSVYWYQQSLDQGLQFLIQYYNGEERAKGNILERFSAQQFPDLHSELNLSSLELGDSALYFCASSRSTSGRTNEQFFGPGTRLTVL.

The CDR3 DNA follows: TGTGCCAGCAAACTGGGCGGGGACCAGTACTTC. Residues: CASKLGGDQYF. The gene calls are TRBV27 and TRBJ2-5, with D possibly being TRBD2 (6 bases). In germline, CDR1 is MNHEY, CDR2 SMNVEV (reference sequence). The length of the CDR3 is 11 residues. V lost 7 bases and J lost 10, with 13 bases in between.

V and J are TRBV19 and TRBJ1-5, with D unclear. The germline V and J ends were trimmed by 7 bases and 1 base, with 14 bases remaining between them. Germline V lookup: CDR1 LNHDA, CDR2 SQIVND (reference sequence). The CDR3 runs 15 residues. CDR3 bases: TGTGCCAGTAACCCCTTGGAGACCAGCAATCAGCCCCAGCATTTT. Translation gives CASNPLETSNQPQHF. Variable domain in full (rest from reference TRBV19 and TRBJ1-5): DGGITQSPKYLFRKEGQNVTLSCEQNLNHDAMYWYRQDPGQGLRLIYYSQIVNDFQKGDIAEGYSVSREKKESFPLTVTSAQKNPTAFYLCASNPLETSNQPQHFGDGTRLSIL.

This clone showed up just once. CDR3 nucleotides: TGTGCCAGCAGCTTCTACCCGGGAGATGGCTACACCTTC. This sequence encodes CASSFYPGDGYTF. The chain employs TRBV5-4 and TRBJ1-2; D is unclear. The germline gives CDR1 SGHNT, CDR2 YYREEE (reference sequence). The CDR3 has 13 residues. Trimming pared 2 bases from V and 6 bases from J, leaving 11 bases between.

The chain couples TRBV10-3 to TRBJ1-2; TRBD1 matches at 7 bases. Looked up from germline, CDR1 is ENHRY and CDR2 is SYGVKD. Trimming cost V 3 bases and J 4 bases; bases outside gene matches: 5. The CDR3 is 14 amino acids. DNA of the CDR3: TGTGCCATCAGTGAAATCAGACAGGGCTATGGCTACACCTTC. It encodes CAISEIRQGYGYTF.

The count of this clone is one. The junction departs from germline at one end; a sequencing error may be responsible. This chain uses TRBV4-2 with TRBJ2-7; 9 bases agree with TRBD2. The CDR3 extends over 14 amino acids. Germline lookup yields CDR1 LGHNA and CDR2 YNFKEQ. The CDR3 coding sequence is TGTGCCAGCAGCGTCCGACTAGCGGACTACGAGCAGTGCTTC. This gives the protein CASSVRLADYEQCF.

V usage is TRBV7-9 and J usage is TRBJ1-2, with 10 bases that match TRBD1. CDR1 is SEHNR, CDR2 FQNEAQ, per germline (reference sequence). V dropped 3 bases and J dropped 5; count of bases not matched to a gene: 3. There are 14 residues in the CDR3. This CDR3 is CASSLEGQGYGYTF. The CDR3 nucleotides read TGTGCCAGCAGCTTGGAGGGACAGGGGTATGGCTACACCTTC.

In this sample, this clone turned up a few times. The gene calls are TRBV6-5 and TRBJ1-2, with a tentative D call TRBD1 (5 bases). The germline V gene has CDR1 MNHEY and CDR2 SVGAGI. CDR3 size: 13 residues. V lost 4 bases to trimming and J lost 0 bases, with 6 bases between them. The CDR3 protein is CASSLTANYGYTF. The CDR3 DNA is TGTGCCAGCAGTTTGACAGCTAACTATGGCTACACCTTC.

The rearrangement links TRBV6-4 to TRBJ1-2, with a weak D call TRBD1 (5 bases). Germline-derived CDR1 and CDR2 are MRHNA and SNTAGT. CDR3 length: 15 residues. V dropped 0 bases and J dropped 6 bases, with 14 bases sitting between them. CDR3: CASSDSIGHRDGYTF. DNA of the CDR3: TGTGCCAGCAGTGACTCGATTGGACACCGGGATGGCTACACCTTC.

The chain recombines TRBV5-6 with TRBJ2-1, with D maybe TRBD2 (6 bases). V lost 7 bases and J lost 10, with 21 bases in between. The germline V gene encodes CDR1 SGHDT and CDR2 YYEEEE. The CDR3 loop spans 14 amino acids. DNA of the CDR3: TGTGCCAGCCCTCCCGGGACTGGCCCTAGGGAGCAGTTCTTC. Translation: CASPPGTGPREQFF.

J is TRBJ1-4 and V is TRBV15; D is undetermined. The CDR3 has 15 residues. V gave up 1 base and J gave up 8 bases, with 14 bases separating them. Germline V lookup: CDR1 LNHNV, CDR2 YYDKDF (reference sequence). The CDR3 region is CATSRVAILEEKLFF. DNA for the CDR3: TGTGCCACCAGCAGAGTTGCCATACTGGAGGAAAAACTGTTTTTT.

The rearrangement joins TRBV7-9 to TRBJ2-3; D remains unclear. Germline V gives CDR1 SEHNR, CDR2 FQNEAQ (reference sequence). V was cut by 5 bases and J by 6 bases, with 24 bases left in between. The CDR3 extends over 17 amino acids. CDR3 sequence reads: CASSPATPSSRRDTQYF. For the CDR3, the DNA is TGTGCCAGCAGCCCCGCTACCCCGTCATCCCGGCGGGATACGCAGTATTTT.

The chain employs TRBV5-4 and TRBJ1-1, with a tentative D call TRBD1 (5 bases). The germline V gene encodes CDR1 SGHNT and CDR2 YYREEE (reference sequence). V lost 3 bases and J 5 bases, leaving 11 bases between the germline ends. The CDR3 extends over 13 amino acids. The CDR3 coding sequence is TGTGCCAGCAGCTCTCAGGGTGGAACTGAAGCTTTCTTT. This gives the protein CASSSQGGTEAFF.

This chain connects TRBV30 to TRBJ1-1; unclear D gene. The CDR3 spans 12 residues. Trimming left V 0 bases short and J 9 bases short, with 11 bases between. Germline-derived CDR1 and CDR2 are GTSNPN and SVGIG (reference sequence). The CDR3 sequence is CAWSVAGRQAFF. The CDR3 nucleotides are TGTGCCTGGAGTGTGGCAGGCCGCCAAGCTTTCTTT.

The V gene is TRBV27, the J gene TRBJ2-3; no definite D call. The V end lost 3 bases, the J end lost 1 base, and 8 bases lay between the germline ends. This CDR3 is 14 amino acids long. Germline values: CDR1 MNHEY, CDR2 SMNVEV (reference sequence). CDR3 residues: CASSFDTRTDTQYF. As DNA, the CDR3 is TGTGCCAGCAGTTTCGACACGCGCACAGATACGCAGTATTTT.

This clone was counted only a few times. V gene TRBV6-4 combines with J gene TRBJ1-2; D gene unclear. The CDR3 is 14 amino acids. V was cut by 0 bases and J by 7 bases, with 12 bases left in between. From germline, CDR1 is MRHNA and CDR2 SNTAGT. The CDR3: CASSDSIWSSGYTF. The CDR3 DNA is TGTGCCAGCAGTGACTCGATCTGGTCGAGTGGCTACACCTTC.

The rearrangement uses TRBV5-1 and TRBJ2-5, with D unresolved. CDR3 length equals 14 residues. V was shortened by 0 bases and J by 6 bases, with 12 bases between the two germline ends. Germline loops: CDR1 SGHRS, CDR2 YFSETQ. The CDR3 nucleotides are TGCGCCAGCAGCTTGGAAGCGAATCGGAAGACCCAGTACTTC. Translated: CASSLEANRKTQYF.

V is TRBV19 and J is TRBJ2-7, with D maybe TRBD2 (5 bases). Looked up from germline, CDR1 is LNHDA and CDR2 is SQIVND (reference sequence). This CDR3 has 15 amino acids. The V gene lost 0 bases and the J gene lost 2 bases, with 11 bases spanning the gap. The CDR3, as DNA: TGTGCCAGTAGTATAGATAAGATACTAGCCTACGAGCAGTACTTC. It is translated as CASSIDKILAYEQYF.

The V call is TRBV9, the J call TRBJ2-1; TRBD1 might be the D (6 bases). From germline, CDR1 is SGDLS and CDR2 YYNGEE. The CDR3 has 15 residues. The V end lost 0 bases, the J end lost 0 bases, and 7 bases lay between the germline ends. This CDR3 is CASSVEGGSYNEQFF. The CDR3 region has the DNA TGTGCCAGCAGCGTAGAAGGGGGCTCCTACAATGAGCAGTTCTTC.

Only one count was recorded for this clone. The rearrangement links TRBV11-2 to TRBJ1-5; perhaps TRBD1 as D (5 bases). This CDR3 has 17 residues. Germline V gene data show CDR1 as SGHAT and CDR2 as FQNNGV. V was trimmed by 1 base and J by 2 bases, leaving 15 bases between them. The CDR3 is CASSLGISGGGNQPQHF. CDR3 sequence (DNA): TGTGCCAGCAGCTTAGGTATTTCTGGAGGGGGCAATCAGCCCCAGCATTTT.